The 26 T cell receptor beta chains below come from one sample, sequenced in a study of post-analysis software for immune sequencing data. Study-wide results and limits: With TRBV5-6, TRBV5-1 and TRBV20-1 included, about five TRBV segments were more frequent in patients than in controls.

Unique molecular identifiers tagged the TCR beta cDNA libraries. MiXCR was run by TCRdb on the PCR reads, yielding one entry per CDR3 protein. The sample lists about 820,000 distinct CDR3 sequences, around 50% occurring once. The antigens for these receptors are not known. Source material: blood. The source is a girl aged 10 to 17 with multiple sclerosis.

The rearrangement uses TRBV20-1 and TRBJ1-1; D unclear. The CDR3 runs 13 residues. The germline V and J ends were trimmed by 6 bases and 3 bases, with 14 bases remaining between them. The germline CDR1 and CDR2 sequences are DFQATT and SNEGSKA (reference sequence). The chain's CDR3 is CSARRQRDTEAFF. The CDR3 DNA is TGCAGTGCCAGACGGCAACGGGACACTGAAGCTTTCTTT.

J is TRBJ1-1 and V is TRBV5-1, with D possibly TRBD1 on 6 matching bases. CDR3 length: 16 amino acids. Trimming removed 0 bases from V and 1 base from J, with 13 bases in between. Germline CDR1 SGHRS, CDR2 YFSETQ. CDR3 bases: TGCGCCAGCAGCTTGGGACAGGAAAGGGGGAACACTGAAGCTTTCTTT. Encoded protein: CASSLGQERGNTEAFF.

V and J are TRBV13 and TRBJ2-3; 7 positions match TRBD2. The germline V gene encodes CDR1 PRHDT and CDR2 FYEKMQ (reference sequence). This CDR3 is 17 amino acids long. With V trimmed by 3 bases and J by 0 bases, 9 bases remained unmatched. CDR3 residues: CASSFYRAGMSTDTQYF. The CDR3 nucleotides read TGTGCCAGCAGCTTCTACCGAGCGGGAATGAGCACAGATACGCAGTATTTT.

This chain connects TRBV5-1 to TRBJ2-7; 8 nucleotides align to TRBD1. Germline CDR1 SGHRS, CDR2 YFSETQ. The trim removed 4 bases at V and 2 bases at J, leaving 11 bases unmatched. This CDR3 has 16 residues. The CDR3 nucleotides are TGCGCCAGCAGCCGAAGACTGGACAGGGTCACCTACGAGCAGTACTTC. Translating it yields CASSRRLDRVTYEQYF.

The chain joins TRBV12-3 or TRBV12-4 to TRBJ2-1, with TRBD2 matching 11 bases. Trimming at V came to 2 bases and at J to 6 bases, leaving 12 bases not matched to a gene. The length of the CDR3 is 18 residues. This chain's CDR3 is CASSLPATSGGFANEQFF. The CDR3 DNA follows: TGTGCCAGCAGTTTACCGGCTACTAGCGGGGGTTTCGCCAATGAGCAGTTCTTC.

The genes are TRBV11-2 and TRBJ2-7; no definite D call. In germline, CDR1 is SGHAT, CDR2 FQNNGV. The ends were cut back, 7 bases at V and 4 bases at J, with 20 bases in the middle. This CDR3 spans 15 amino acids. This CDR3 reads CASTPARPPSYEQYF. The CDR3 nucleotides are TGTGCCAGCACCCCTGCAAGACCGCCGAGTTACGAGCAGTACTTC.

V is TRBV29-1 and J is TRBJ2-5, with 7 positions matching TRBD2. The tail of the sequence fits TRBJ2-7 better, so the J call may be wrong. There are 12 residues in the CDR3. Per the germline V gene, CDR1 is SQVTM and CDR2 is ANQGSEA. CDR3: CSVSPSGYEQYF. The DNA for the CDR3 is TGCAGCGTTTCTCCTAGCGGTTACGAGCAGTACTTC.

This clonotype was recorded a few times. The rearrangement uses TRBV5-1 and TRBJ2-4; D is perhaps TRBD2 (6 bases). This CDR3 comprises 16 residues. Trimming shortened V by 0 bases and J by 6 bases, and 16 bases separated the two germline ends. CDR1 and CDR2 (germline): SGHRS, YFSETQ. The CDR3 region is CASSLAGGRGGNIQYF. The CDR3 bases are TGCGCCAGCAGCTTGGCCGGGGGTCGGGGCGGAAACATTCAGTACTTC.

The rearrangement joins TRBV6-5 to TRBJ1-5; maybe TRBD1 (6 bases). CDR1 is MNHEY and CDR2 is SVGAGI in the germline V gene. Trimming shortened V by 0 bases and J by 2 bases, and 20 bases separated the two germline ends. This CDR3 comprises 19 residues. The CDR3 loop is CASSYSTQDQGLGNQPQHF. CDR3 DNA sequence: TGTGCCAGCAGTTACTCGACACAGGACCAGGGGTTAGGCAATCAGCCCCAGCATTTT.

This rearrangement joins TRBV2 to TRBJ2-7; 11 bases match TRBD1. The CDR3 is 17 amino acids. The V gene's germline CDR1 is SNHLY and CDR2 FYNNEI. V was pared by 3 bases and J by 4 bases, with 11 bases of the junction left unmatched. DNA of the CDR3: TGTGCCAGCAGTGAGACGCCGGGACAGGGGGTTGGGTACGAGCAGTACTTC. It is translated as CASSETPGQGVGYEQYF.

This clonotype was seen a few times. V and J are TRBV12-3 or TRBV12-4 and TRBJ2-7; 11 nucleotides align to TRBD2. Trimming removed 5 bases from V and 0 bases from J; junction bases left unmatched: 3. CDR3 length: 15 amino acids. The CDR3 spells CASSPTSGASYEQYF. The CDR3 nucleotides are TGTGCCAGCAGTCCGACTAGCGGGGCCTCCTACGAGCAGTACTTC.

The chain links TRBV20-1 to TRBJ2-1; D gene unclear. V was clipped by 8 bases and J by 0 bases, with 14 bases between them. There are 14 residues in the CDR3. The germline CDR1 and CDR2 sequences are DFQATT and SNEGSKA (reference sequence). CDR3 loop: CSIPTWGSYNEQFF. The CDR3 DNA reads TGCAGTATTCCAACCTGGGGCTCCTACAATGAGCAGTTCTTC.

The DNA of the CDR3 is TGTGCCAGCAGCAGCGGGGTACCCCAAGAGACCCAGTACTTC. It yields the protein CASSSGVPQETQYF. The chain uses TRBV9 and TRBJ2-5, with 7 bases matching TRBD2. This CDR3 region has 14 residues. Trimming at V came to 4 bases and at J to 1 base, leaving 4 bases not matched to a gene. Germline values: CDR1 SGDLS, CDR2 YYNGEE.

In this sample, this clonotype turned up a few times. V is TRBV20-1 and J is TRBJ2-7; TRBD1 or TRBD2 may be the D gene (6 bases each). The CDR3 extends over 14 amino acids. Trimming stripped 6 bases from V and 3 bases from J, with 18 bases between. The germline CDR1 and CDR2 sequences are DFQATT and SNEGSKA (reference sequence). CDR3 DNA: TGCAGTGCAGGAGGGCCCAGAGGGGGCTACGAGCAGTACTTC. Protein product: CSAGGPRGGYEQYF.

In its sample, this clonotype was seen a few times. V usage is TRBV20-1 and J usage is TRBJ2-7; no firm D call. V was trimmed by 5 bases and J by 3 bases, leaving 14 bases between them. Germline CDR1 is DFQATT and CDR2 is SNEGSKA (reference sequence). The CDR3 is 13 residues long. The CDR3 reads CSALGYKVYEQYF. The DNA for the CDR3 is TGCAGTGCTCTCGGATATAAGGTCTACGAGCAGTACTTC.

The chain's CDR3 is CSASPLTSGRDGSYNEQFF. CDR3 DNA sequence: TGCAGTGCTAGCCCCTTGACTAGCGGGAGGGATGGCTCCTACAATGAGCAGTTCTTC. The chain links TRBV20-1 to TRBJ2-1; TRBD2 agrees at 14 bases. Trimming cost V 3 bases and J 0 bases; bases outside gene matches: 10. Germline V lookup: CDR1 DFQATT, CDR2 SNEGSKA (reference sequence). This CDR3 is built from 19 residues.

This clonotype was observed a handful of times. V gene TRBV20-1 combines with J gene TRBJ2-3; D is possibly TRBD1 (6 bases). The CDR3 has 14 amino acids. Germline CDR1 reads DFQATT; CDR2 reads SNEGSKA (reference sequence). The V end was cut by 1 base, the J end by 2 bases, with 10 bases between. DNA of the CDR3: TGCAGTGCTAGAGTGTGGGGGCCCACAGATACGCAGTATTTT. This encodes CSARVWGPTDTQYF.

This clonotype was observed a handful of times. The chain combines TRBV20-1 with TRBJ2-7, with TRBD2 matching over 10 bases. The CDR3 has 14 amino acids. CDR1 DFQATT and CDR2 SNEGSKA come from the germline V gene (reference sequence). Trimming at V came to 3 bases and at J to 5 bases, leaving 7 bases not matched to a gene. The CDR3 DNA follows: TGCAGTGCTAGGTATAGCGGGGGGAAGAACGAGCAGTACTTC. It codes for CSARYSGGKNEQYF.

The chain has TRBV11-2 and TRBJ2-1; D is ambiguous. The germline CDR1 and CDR2 sequences are SGHAT and FQNNGV. The ends were cut back, 1 base at V and 5 bases at J, with 12 bases in the middle. CDR3 length: 15 residues. Here the CDR3 reads CASSLAVGLDNEQFF. CDR3 DNA sequence: TGTGCCAGCAGCTTAGCCGTAGGGCTCGACAATGAGCAGTTCTTC.

V usage is TRBV5-6 and J usage is TRBJ2-7, with 8 bases aligning to TRBD2. CDR1 SGHDT and CDR2 YYEEEE come from the germline V gene. CDR3 length: 16 residues. V shed 1 base, J shed 2 bases, and the junction held 8 bases outside the gene matches. Here the CDR3 DNA reads TGTGCCAGCAGCTTGCGAACCGGGACTAGGGCCTACGAGCAGTACTTC. The encoded protein is CASSLRTGTRAYEQYF.

The gene calls are TRBV12-5 and TRBJ2-7, with D perhaps assigned TRBD1 or TRBD2 (7 bases each). This CDR3 is built from 17 residues. Trimming removed 7 bases from V and 1 base from J, with 23 bases in between. The germline gives CDR1 LGHNT, CDR2 FRNRAP. The CDR3 DNA reads as TGTGCTAGTGCCTCTTTTGGGGGAGGGGGCCAATCCTACGAGCAGTACTTC. Translation gives CASASFGGGGQSYEQYF.

This clonotype was counted many times. V gene TRBV7-2 combines with J gene TRBJ2-7; 10 nucleotides line up with TRBD1. Germline CDR1 and CDR2: SGHTA and FQGNSA. There are 14 residues in the CDR3. The ends lost 3 bases at V and 6 bases at J; junction bases unmatched: 5. The CDR3 protein is CASSLTWTGGEQYF. The CDR3 coding sequence is TGTGCCAGCAGCTTGACCTGGACAGGGGGCGAGCAGTACTTC.

The V and J genes are TRBV6-2 or TRBV6-3 and TRBJ2-3; 12 bases align to TRBD2. The germline V gene encodes CDR1 MNHEY and CDR2 SVGEGT. Unmatched junction bases numbered 11, after V lost 6 bases and J lost 7 bases. The CDR3 spans 16 residues. For the CDR3, the DNA is TGTGCCAGCAGGACGACTAGCGGGAGATTTATTCATACGCAGTATTTT. Residues: CASRTTSGRFIHTQYF.

V usage is TRBV15 and J usage is TRBJ2-3; TRBD1 or TRBD2 may be the D gene (5 bases each). Per germline, CDR1 LNHNV and CDR2 YYDKDF (reference sequence). V shed 0 bases and J shed 6 bases, with 10 bases lying between them. This CDR3 has 14 residues. CDR3 sequence: CATSREVWGDTQYF. DNA of the CDR3: TGTGCCACCAGCAGAGAAGTTTGGGGGGATACGCAGTATTTT.

V usage is TRBV20-1 and J usage is TRBJ2-7; possible D gene TRBD2, 5 bases. The closer fit of TRBJ2-5 to the DNA end suggests the J call may be wrong. Germline V gives CDR1 DFQATT, CDR2 SNEGSKA (reference sequence). The CDR3 is made up of 13 amino acids. CDR3 in DNA: TGCAGTGCTAGCCTCGGGATTCAAGAGACCCAGTACTTC. Translated: CSASLGIQETQYF.

This chain links TRBV11-2 with TRBJ2-1; 7 nucleotides align to TRBD2. Germline V gives CDR1 SGHAT, CDR2 FQNNGV. CDR3 length equals 18 residues. V lost 1 base, J lost 1 base, and 10 bases stayed unmatched. CDR3 in amino acids: CASSLAILARESYNEQFF. CDR3 bases: TGTGCCAGCAGCTTAGCAATACTAGCGCGGGAGTCCTACAATGAGCAGTTCTTC.